This T cell receptor (beta chain) appears in the sequencing data of a study of T cells in Graves' hyperthyroidism and ophthalmopathy (dated by TCRdb to the late 2010s). Looking at the study overall: Peripheral blood was collected at initial diagnosis, before any treatment. TCR V-J signatures able to tell the groups apart were searched for in a discovery cohort of approximately 95 patients, of whom around 42 had Graves' ophthalmopathy and about 55 had stable Graves' hyperthyroidism. An independent validation cohort of 18 to 20 hyperthyroidism patients and about 15 patients who later progressed to ophthalmopathy tested prospective prediction of ophthalmopathy. After sampling, hyperthyroidism patients received methimazole starting at 30 mg daily, and ophthalmopathy patients received high-dose intravenous methylprednisolone. In addition, the study compared T-cell repertoires in thyroid tissue and in blood from several Graves' hyperthyroidism patients. The roughly 90 discovery patients were divided at random into training and test sets in a 7:3 ratio. The paper describes TCR Vbeta CDR3 sequencing of around 130 peripheral blood samples, made up of roughly 45 ophthalmopathy patients, 70 to 75 hyperthyroidism patients and 17 progressor patients. The full study reports these points: In validation, the model predicted progression to ophthalmopathy with approximately 71% sensitivity and about 72% specificity, a median of 6.5 months before onset. Most expanded thyroid clonotypes (frequency above 0.001) were also detected in blood, a finding suggesting that blood repertoires may reflect thyroid immune responses. Sample size was not statistically predetermined, and blinding of investigators to group allocation was not performed. A model built on a 13 V-J signature distinguished ophthalmopathy from stable hyperthyroidism, reaching 87.88% sensitivity and approximately 83% specificity in cross-validation and 80%/75% in testing.

The TCR beta CDR3 regions were amplified from RNA transcripts. For the first round of RT-PCR on the TCR CDR3, the HTBI primer set was used together with the Qiagen OneStep RT-PCR kit. A second multiplex PCR round built the libraries, followed by size selection and purification. Libraries were sequenced paired-end with 100 bp reads on an Illumina HiSeq2000. The original pipeline was this. Raw data were processed with SOAPnuke, discarding reads with adapters, uncalled bases, mean Phred below 15, or no exact constant-primer or identifier match. High-quality paired reads were merged using COPE v1.2.5, and each unique nucleotide sequence was defined as a clonotype. Clonotypes were aligned to IMGT TRBV, TRBD and TRBJ reference segments using MiTCR v1.1. The analysis included only V-J combinations with a frequency above 0.0001, which together covered 98% to 99.2% of the repertoires. The TCS score was defined as the ratio of F50 (clonal expansion) to E x V (chaos), calculated using BLOSUM62-based TCRdist between CDR3 peptides within each V-J. Welch's t-statistics and random forest reduced 500 to 550 V-J features to under 15, which were used in a naive Bayes classifier (R e1071). The Morisita-Horn index was used to measure how similar the thyroid and blood repertoires were. The public reads were reanalyzed by TCRdb: fastp trimming at Q25, MiXCR alignment, in-frame beta chains only. Entries that share a CDR3 protein sequence are merged under the most common genes and DNA. The V and J calls, along with clone size, are taken from TCRdb and not from the paper's own processing. A total of about 58,000 distinct CDR3 sequences appear in this sample, roughly 52% of them only once. The top ten constitute around 12% of the sample.

In the ophthalmopathy patients, disease was moderately to severely active, with a Clinical Activity Score of 3 or more, a NOSPECS grade of 4 or more, and a duration of less than 3 months. Patients with uncontrolled infections, other autoimmune diseases, pregnancy or lactation were excluded. Diagnoses were based on clinical symptoms, serum thyroxine and TRAb, thyroid ultrasound and orbital computed tomography. PBMCs were separated from 10 ml of fresh peripheral blood using Ficoll-Paque density gradient centrifugation. Trizol reagent was used to extract total RNA, and RNA quality was then checked on an Agilent 2100 Bioanalyzer. CDR1 MRHNA and CDR2 SNTAGT are derived from the germline V gene. Inclusive of the bounding cysteine and phenylalanine, the CDR3 is 16 residues long. Of all the DNA, just the CDR3 is kept, 48 bases in frame from base 1. Trimming removed 5 bases from V and 1 base from J; the gene matches leave 3 bases unexplained.

As for this clonotype: Its recognized antigen is unknown. There are no base qualities to consult, and no much larger clone falls within one base.

The chain was built from TRBV6-4 and TRBJ2-3; TRBD2 agrees with 13 junctional bases. Sequencing input: blood. The receptor was derived from a woman in her 30s with Graves' ophthalmopathy. The CDR3 amino acid sequence is: CASSLGLAGGTDTQYF. In nucleotide form, the sequence is TGTGCCAGCAGTCTCGGACTAGCGGGAGGCACAGATACGCAGTATTTT.